This TCR beta chain derives from a study of Ad26.COV2.S vaccination and SARS-CoV-2 variants. Findings and caveats of the study: Spike-specific TCR breadth in vaccine recipients exceeded that seen in placebo recipients. Across vaccine and placebo recipients, the breadth of non-spike TCRs was similar. Reports say spike-specific CD8+ and CD4+ T cell responses covered substantial breadth after vaccination.

This CDR3 comprises 15 residues. V was pared by 0 bases and J by 2 bases, with 7 bases between. Of note for this clone: Its antigen is unidentified.

Here immunoSEQ multiplex PCR was the method, and the copy in TCRdb shows in-frame clones only, minus some. This table has under 400,000 clones, around 86% appearing once. The treatment is: some 19 received Ad26.COV2.S at low or high dose, single or two shots; 5 received placebo; per-sample allocation not given. Material that was analyzed had been drawn on day 63 after the first vaccine or placebo injection. Ad26 vector vaccine expressed Wuhan-strain SARS-CoV-2 spike. Material: peripheral blood, obtained in a trial of Ad26.COV2.S vaccine versus placebo. The TCR originated in a person between 18 and 65 years old who received the Ad26.COV2.S COVID-19 vaccine or a placebo. The chain is built from TRBV23-1 and TRBJ1-4, with D hard to call. Being an ORF, TRBV23-1 has a function that is uncertain. Here the CDR3 reads CASSQSQDTNEKLFF. The CDR3 coding sequence is TGCGCCAGCAGTCAATCTCAGGATACTAATGAAAAACTGTTTTTT.